This T cell receptor beta chain was captured in a study of T cells in Graves' hyperthyroidism and ophthalmopathy. Fresh peripheral blood, more than 8 ml of it, supplied the PBMCs. TCR beta CDR3 regions were amplified from RNA. During a first-round RT-PCR of the TCR CDR3, the HTBI primer set was used. MiXCR was run by TCRdb on the multiplex PCR reads, yielding one entry per CDR3 protein. The table records around 200,000 distinct CDR3 sequences, 18% of them present only once. Germline CDR1 SGHTA, CDR2 FQGNSA. Unmatched junction bases numbered 7, after V lost 4 bases and J lost 5 bases. The CDR3 has 14 amino acids.

This rearrangement joins TRBV7-2 to TRBJ1-1; TRBD1 matches 7 bases. Sequenced material: blood. The clonotype originates from a middle-aged man with Graves' hyperthyroidism. CDR3 in DNA: TGTGCCAGCAGCTCCCCACAGGGGTTTACTGAAGCTTTCTTT. Its translation is CASSSPQGFTEAFF.